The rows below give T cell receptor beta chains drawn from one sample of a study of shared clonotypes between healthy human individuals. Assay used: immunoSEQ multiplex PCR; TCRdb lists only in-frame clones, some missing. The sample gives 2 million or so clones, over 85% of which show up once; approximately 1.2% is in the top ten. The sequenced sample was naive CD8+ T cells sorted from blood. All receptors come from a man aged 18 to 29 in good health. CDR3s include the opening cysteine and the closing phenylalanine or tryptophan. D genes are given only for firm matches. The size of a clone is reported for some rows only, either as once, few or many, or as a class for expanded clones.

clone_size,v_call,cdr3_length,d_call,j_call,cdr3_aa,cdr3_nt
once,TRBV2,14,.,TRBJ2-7,CASTHSGRSYEQYF,TGTGCCAGCACCCACTCCGGACGGTCCTACGAGCAGTACTTC
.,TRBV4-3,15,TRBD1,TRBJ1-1,CASSEKDRGNTEAFF,TGCGCCAGCAGCGAAAAGGACAGGGGGAACACTGAAGCTTTCTTT
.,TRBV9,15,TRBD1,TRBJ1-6,CASSLGQGSDSPLHF,TGTGCCAGCAGCCTTGGACAGGGTTCAGATTCACCCCTCCACTTT
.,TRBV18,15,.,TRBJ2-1,CASSPEGFSYNEQFF,TGTGCCAGCTCACCCGAGGGTTTCTCCTACAATGAGCAGTTCTTC
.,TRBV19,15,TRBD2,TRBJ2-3,CASSISREGPDTQYF,TGTGCCAGTAGTATTAGCCGGGAGGGTCCAGATACGCAGTATTTT
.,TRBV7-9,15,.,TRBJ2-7,CASSNGGAEDYEQYF,TGTGCCAGCAGCAATGGCGGGGCGGAGGACTACGAGCAGTACTTC
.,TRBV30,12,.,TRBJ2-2,CAWEQGVGELFF,TGTGCCTGGGAGCAGGGCGTCGGGGAGCTGTTTTTT
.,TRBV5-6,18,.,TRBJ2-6,CASSSLDSTLSGANVLTF,TGTGCCAGCAGCTCCTTGGACAGTACCCTCTCTGGGGCCAACGTCCTGACTTTC
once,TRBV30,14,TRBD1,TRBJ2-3,CAWSSGQGIDTQYF,TGTGCCTGGAGTTCTGGACAGGGAATAGATACGCAGTATTTT
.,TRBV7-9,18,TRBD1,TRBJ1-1,CASSLVLGAGTGGTEAFF,TGTGCCAGCAGCTTAGTACTGGGTGCCGGGACAGGGGGCACTGAAGCTTTCTTT
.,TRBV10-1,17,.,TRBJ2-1,CASSESRGQGIYNEQFF,TGCGCCAGCAGTGAGTCAAGAGGGCAGGGGATTTACAATGAGCAGTTCTTC
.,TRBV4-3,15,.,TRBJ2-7,CASSQDLWSDYEQYF,TGCGCCAGCAGCCAAGATCTCTGGTCAGACTACGAGCAGTACTTC
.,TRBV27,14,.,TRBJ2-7,CASSLTGMTNEQYF,TGTGCCAGCAGTTTAACGGGCATGACTAACGAGCAGTACTTC
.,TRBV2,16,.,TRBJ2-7,CASSEWGAPESHEQYF,TGTGCCAGCAGTGAATGGGGGGCCCCTGAGTCCCACGAGCAGTACTTC
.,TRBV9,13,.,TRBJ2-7,CASSVGREYEQYF,TGTGCCAGCAGCGTAGGGAGGGAATACGAGCAGTACTTC
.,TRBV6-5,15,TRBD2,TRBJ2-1,CASSYSTSGSDEQFF,TGTGCCAGCAGTTACTCGACTAGCGGGAGCGATGAGCAGTTCTTC
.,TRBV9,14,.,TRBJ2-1,CASSLGTSYNEQFF,TGTGCCAGCAGCCTAGGGACTTCCTACAATGAGCAGTTCTTC
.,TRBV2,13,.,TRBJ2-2,CASSDPRTGELFF,TGTGCCAGCAGTGACCCTAGGACCGGGGAGCTGTTTTTT
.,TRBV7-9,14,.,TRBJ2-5,CASSPPGPQETQYF,TGTGCCAGCAGCCCGCCGGGTCCACAAGAGACCCAGTACTTC
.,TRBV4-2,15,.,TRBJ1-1,CASSQGGDLSPEAFF,TGTGCCAGCAGCCAGGGGGGGGATTTGTCCCCTGAAGCTTTCTTT
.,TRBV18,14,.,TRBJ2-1,CASSRLAWDNEQFF,TGTGCCAGCTCACGTCTAGCTTGGGACAATGAGCAGTTCTTC
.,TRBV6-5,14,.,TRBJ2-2,CATSWGNSAGELFF,TGTGCCACTTCTTGGGGGAATAGTGCCGGGGAGCTGTTTTTT
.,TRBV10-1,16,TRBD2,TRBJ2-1,CASSDAGLAGDFEQFF,TGCGCCAGCAGTGACGCGGGGCTAGCGGGAGACTTTGAGCAGTTCTTC
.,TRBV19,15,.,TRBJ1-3,CASSLQGVYGNTIYF,TGTGCCAGTAGCCTACAGGGTGTGTACGGAAACACCATATATTTT
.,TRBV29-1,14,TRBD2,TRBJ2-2,CSVALAGNTGELFF,TGCAGCGTTGCACTAGCGGGAAACACCGGGGAGCTGTTTTTT
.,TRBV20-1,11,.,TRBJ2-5,CSGDFQETQYF,TGCAGTGGGGACTTCCAAGAGACCCAGTACTTC
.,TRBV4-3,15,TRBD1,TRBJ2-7,CASSQEETGSYEQYF,TGCGCCAGCAGCCAAGAGGAGACAGGGTCCTACGAGCAGTACTTC
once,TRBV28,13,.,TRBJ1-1,CASSLTGTTEAFF,TGTGCCAGCAGTCTCACAGGGACCACTGAAGCTTTCTTT
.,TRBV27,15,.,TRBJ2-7,CASSPGQGPSYEQYF,TGTGCCAGCAGTCCGGGACAAGGGCCCTCCTACGAGCAGTACTTC
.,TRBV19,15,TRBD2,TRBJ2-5,CASSFTSGSRETQYF,TGTGCCAGTAGTTTTACTAGCGGGAGTCGGGAGACCCAGTACTTC
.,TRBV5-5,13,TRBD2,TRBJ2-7,CASSWTSGNEQYF,TGTGCCAGCAGCTGGACTAGCGGGAACGAGCAGTACTTC
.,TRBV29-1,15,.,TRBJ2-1,CSVAGLTGSYNEQFF,TGCAGCGTTGCGGGTCTAACGGGATCCTACAATGAGCAGTTCTTC
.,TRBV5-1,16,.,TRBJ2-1,CASSLLLRGSEYEQFF,TGCGCCAGCAGCTTGCTTTTACGGGGGAGTGAATATGAGCAGTTCTTC
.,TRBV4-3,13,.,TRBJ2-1,CASSQGPYSEQFF,TGCGCCAGCAGCCAAGGGCCGTATAGTGAGCAGTTCTTC
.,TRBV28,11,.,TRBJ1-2,CASLGGGGYTF,TGTGCCAGTCTTGGGGGGGGCGGCTACACCTTC
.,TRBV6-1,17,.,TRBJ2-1,CASSEDWPSGDYNEQFF,TGTGCCAGCAGTGAAGATTGGCCAAGCGGAGACTACAATGAGCAGTTCTTC
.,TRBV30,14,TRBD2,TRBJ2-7,CAWTQPSGPYEQYF,TGTGCCTGGACCCAACCTAGCGGGCCCTACGAGCAGTACTTC